This record covers a single T cell receptor (beta chain). Its specificity is not known. Per germline, CDR1 ENHRY and CDR2 SYGVKD. The junction had 3 bases not matched to a gene; V was cut back by 3 bases and J by 1 base. CDR3 length: 14 amino acids. This PCR relied on a set of 60 Vbeta primers and 13 Jbeta primers. Assay: immunoSEQ multiplex PCR; the TCRdb copy retains only in-frame clones and omits some. The table lists approximately 290,000 clones, 80% of them singletons, with roughly 0.31% in the top ten. The sample belongs to a study of cytomegalovirus exposure and HLA in healthy donors. Study-level results: CMV serostatus alone was available as immune exposure information. It was confirmed in vitro that a few of the CMV-associated chains were specific for CMV antigens. Overall, around 160 TCR beta chains were annotated as cytomegalovirus-associated.

The chain has TRBV10-3 and TRBJ2-7; 7 bases are a match to TRBD1. Sequencing was carried out using PBMCs. This receptor was taken from a girl aged 2-10 years in good health and CMV-seronegative. The DNA of the CDR3 is TGTGCCATCAGTGATCCCAGGGGGTCCTACGAGCAGTACTTC. Its protein product is CAISDPRGSYEQYF.